This T cell receptor (beta chain) was found in a study of blood T cell repertoires in COVID-19. Study-level information: The United States, Italy and Spain supplied acute and convalescent COVID-19 samples.

Losses at the gene ends were 5 bases for V and 5 bases for J; bases not matched to a gene: 6. Germline assignment: CDR1 SGHTA and CDR2 FQGTGA. This CDR3 is 14 amino acids long. As processed by the authors: Quantification of nucleated cells was approximated via reference gene primer amplification. Profiled with immunoSEQ multiplex PCR; TCRdb holds only in-frame clones, not every one. V, J and clone size derive from that table, while D and trimming were established from the DNA sequence. The sample carries a few hundred thousand clones, 87% recorded once. Sequencing input: peripheral blood. This TCR derives from a man aged 45 to 65 with active or convalescent COVID-19. The V call is TRBV7-3, the J call TRBJ2-1, with 7 nucleotides matching TRBD2. The CDR3 bases are TGTGCCAGCAGCCAGGGACTACAGAACAATGAGCAGTTCTTC. It specifies CASSQGLQNNEQFF.